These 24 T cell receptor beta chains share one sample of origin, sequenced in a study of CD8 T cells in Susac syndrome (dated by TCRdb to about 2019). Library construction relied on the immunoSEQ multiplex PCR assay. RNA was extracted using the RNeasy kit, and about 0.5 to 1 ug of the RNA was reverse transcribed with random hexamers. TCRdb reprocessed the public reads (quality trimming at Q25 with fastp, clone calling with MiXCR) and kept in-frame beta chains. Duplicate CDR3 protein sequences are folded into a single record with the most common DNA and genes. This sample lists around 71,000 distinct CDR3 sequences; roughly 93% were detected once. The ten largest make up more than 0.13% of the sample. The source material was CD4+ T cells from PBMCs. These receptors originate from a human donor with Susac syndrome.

The CDR3 reads CASSLSSTEIRLTGELFF. The CDR3 DNA sequence: TGTGCCAGCAGTTTATCGTCGACAGAAATTAGACTCACCGGGGAGCTGTTTTTT. The V and J genes are TRBV27 and TRBJ2-2, with D perhaps TRBD1 (5 bases). This CDR3 spans 18 amino acids. Germline V CDR1 and CDR2: MNHEY, SMNVEV (reference sequence). Trimming left V 0 bases short and J 4 bases short, with 18 bases between.

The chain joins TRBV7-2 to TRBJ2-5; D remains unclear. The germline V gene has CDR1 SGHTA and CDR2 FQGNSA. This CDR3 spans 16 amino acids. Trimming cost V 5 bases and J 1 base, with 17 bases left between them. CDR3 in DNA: TGTGCCAGCAGCCCACAAGCTCGGACGGCCCAAGAGACCCAGTACTTC. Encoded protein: CASSPQARTAQETQYF. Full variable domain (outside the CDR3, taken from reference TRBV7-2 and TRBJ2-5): GAGVSQSPSNKVTEKGKDVELRCDPISGHTALYWYRQSLGQGLEFLIYFQGNSAPDKSGLPSDRFSAERTGGSVSTLTIQRTQQEDSAVYLCASSPQARTAQETQYFGPGTRLLVL.

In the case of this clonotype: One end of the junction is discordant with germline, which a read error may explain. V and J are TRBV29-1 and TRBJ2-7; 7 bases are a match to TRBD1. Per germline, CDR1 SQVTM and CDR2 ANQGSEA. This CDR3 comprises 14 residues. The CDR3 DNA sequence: TGCGGCGTTGGACCCCGACAGGGATCGTACGAGCAGTACTTC. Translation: CGVGPRQGSYEQYF.

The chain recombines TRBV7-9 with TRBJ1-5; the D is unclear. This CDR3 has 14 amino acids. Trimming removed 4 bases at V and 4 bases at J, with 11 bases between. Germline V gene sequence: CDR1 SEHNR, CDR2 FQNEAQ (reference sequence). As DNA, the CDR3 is TGTGCCAGCAGCTCCGGGTCTGTTAATCAGCCCCAGCATTTT. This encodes CASSSGSVNQPQHF. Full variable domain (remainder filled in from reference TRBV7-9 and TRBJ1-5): DTGVSQNPRHKITKRGQNVTFRCDPISEHNRLYWYRQTLGQGPEFLTYFQNEAQLEKSRLLSDRFSAERPKGSFSTLEIQRTEQGDSAMYLCASSSGSVNQPQHFGDGTRLSIL.

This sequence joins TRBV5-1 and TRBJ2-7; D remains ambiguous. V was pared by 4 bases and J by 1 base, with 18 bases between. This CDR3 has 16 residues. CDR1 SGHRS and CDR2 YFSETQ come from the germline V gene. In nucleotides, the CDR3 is TGCGCCAGCAGCCCAAAATATACGATGGGTTCCTACGAGCAGTACTTC. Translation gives CASSPKYTMGSYEQYF.

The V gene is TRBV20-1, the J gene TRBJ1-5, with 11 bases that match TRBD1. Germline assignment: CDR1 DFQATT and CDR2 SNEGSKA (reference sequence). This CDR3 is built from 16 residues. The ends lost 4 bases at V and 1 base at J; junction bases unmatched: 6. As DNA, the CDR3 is TGCAGTGCTAAGGACAGGGGGCGCTTAAGCAATCAGCCCCAGCATTTT. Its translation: CSAKDRGRLSNQPQHF.

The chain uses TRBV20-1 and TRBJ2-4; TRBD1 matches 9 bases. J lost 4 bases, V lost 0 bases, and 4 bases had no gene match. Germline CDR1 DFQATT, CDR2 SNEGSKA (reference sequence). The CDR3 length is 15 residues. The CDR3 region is CSARDAGTGKNIQYF. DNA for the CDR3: TGCAGTGCTAGAGATGCGGGGACAGGGAAAAACATTCAGTACTTC.

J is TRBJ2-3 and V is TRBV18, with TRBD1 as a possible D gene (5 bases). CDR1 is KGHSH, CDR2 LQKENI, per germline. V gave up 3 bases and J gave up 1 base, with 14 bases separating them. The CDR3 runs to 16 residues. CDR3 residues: CASSPGLKGGTDTQYF. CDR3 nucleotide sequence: TGTGCCAGCTCACCGGGGCTTAAAGGGGGCACAGATACGCAGTATTTT.

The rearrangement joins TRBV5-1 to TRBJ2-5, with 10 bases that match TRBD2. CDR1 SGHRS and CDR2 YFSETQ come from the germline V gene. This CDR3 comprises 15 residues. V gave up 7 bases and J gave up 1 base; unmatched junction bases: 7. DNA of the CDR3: TGCGCCAGCGGTCTAGCGGGGGACATCCAAGAGACCCAGTACTTC. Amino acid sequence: CASGLAGDIQETQYF.

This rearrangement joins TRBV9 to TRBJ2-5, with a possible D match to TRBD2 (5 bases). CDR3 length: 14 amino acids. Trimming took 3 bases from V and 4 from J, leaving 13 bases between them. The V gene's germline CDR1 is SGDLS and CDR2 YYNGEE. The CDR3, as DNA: TGTGCCAGCAGCGGAACCGCGGGTCGAGAGACCCAGTACTTC. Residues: CASSGTAGRETQYF.

CDR3 protein: CASSLSGGAQNTGELFF. The CDR3 region has the DNA TGCGCCAGCAGCTTGTCAGGCGGGGCCCAGAACACCGGGGAGCTGTTTTTT. The rearrangement joins TRBV5-1 to TRBJ2-2, with D maybe TRBD2 (6 bases). The germline V gene encodes CDR1 SGHRS and CDR2 YFSETQ. Trimming took off 1 base at V and 1 base at J, with 14 bases between the two ends. The CDR3 is 17 residues long.

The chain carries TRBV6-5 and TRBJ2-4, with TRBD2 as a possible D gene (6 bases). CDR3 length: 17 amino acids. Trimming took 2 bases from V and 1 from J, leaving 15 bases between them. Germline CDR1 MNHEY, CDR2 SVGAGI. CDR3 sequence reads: CASSYGAGNGAKNIQYF. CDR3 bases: TGTGCCAGCAGTTACGGGGCGGGGAATGGGGCCAAAAACATTCAGTACTTC.

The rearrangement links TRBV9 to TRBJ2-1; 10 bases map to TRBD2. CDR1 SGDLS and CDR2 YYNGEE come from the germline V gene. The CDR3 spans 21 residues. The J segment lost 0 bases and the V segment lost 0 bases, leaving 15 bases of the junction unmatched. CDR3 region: CASSVDSGLLAGASSYNEQFF. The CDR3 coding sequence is TGTGCCAGCAGCGTAGACTCCGGACTGCTAGCGGGGGCCAGCTCCTACAATGAGCAGTTCTTC.

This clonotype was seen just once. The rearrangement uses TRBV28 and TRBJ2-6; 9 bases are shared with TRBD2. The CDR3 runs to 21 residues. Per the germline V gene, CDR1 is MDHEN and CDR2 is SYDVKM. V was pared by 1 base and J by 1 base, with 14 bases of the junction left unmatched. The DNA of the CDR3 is TGTGCCAGCAGTTTATTTGCGGGGGGGTTTCAAGGCCAGTCTGGGGCCAACGTCCTGACTTTC. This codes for CASSLFAGGFQGQSGANVLTF.

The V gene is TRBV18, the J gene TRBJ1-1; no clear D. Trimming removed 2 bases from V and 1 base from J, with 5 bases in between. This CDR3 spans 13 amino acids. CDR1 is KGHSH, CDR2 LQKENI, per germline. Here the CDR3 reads CASSPAKNTEAFF. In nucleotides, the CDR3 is TGTGCCAGCTCACCAGCGAAGAACACTGAAGCTTTCTTT.

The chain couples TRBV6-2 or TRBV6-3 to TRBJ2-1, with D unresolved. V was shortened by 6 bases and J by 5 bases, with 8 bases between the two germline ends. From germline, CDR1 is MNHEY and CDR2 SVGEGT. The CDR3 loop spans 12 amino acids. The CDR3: CASSGTDNEQFF. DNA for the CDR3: TGTGCCAGCAGCGGCACGGACAATGAGCAGTTCTTC.

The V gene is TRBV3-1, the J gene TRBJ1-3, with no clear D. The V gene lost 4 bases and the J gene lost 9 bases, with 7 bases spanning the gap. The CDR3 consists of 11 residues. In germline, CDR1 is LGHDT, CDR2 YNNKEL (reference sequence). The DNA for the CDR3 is TGTGCCAGCAGCCCAGATGGCACCATATATTTT. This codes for CASSPDGTIYF.

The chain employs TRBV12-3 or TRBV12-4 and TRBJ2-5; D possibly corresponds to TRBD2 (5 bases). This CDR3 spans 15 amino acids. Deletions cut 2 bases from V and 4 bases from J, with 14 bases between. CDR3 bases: TGTGCCAGCAGTTTATACGGGGAGACTGTAGAGACCCAGTACTTC. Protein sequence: CASSLYGETVETQYF.

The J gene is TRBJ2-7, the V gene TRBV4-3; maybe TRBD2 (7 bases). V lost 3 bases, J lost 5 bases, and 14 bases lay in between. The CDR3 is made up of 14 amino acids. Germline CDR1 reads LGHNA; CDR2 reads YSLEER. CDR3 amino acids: CASSQGGHRDEQYF. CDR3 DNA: TGCGCCAGCAGCCAGGGGGGGCATAGGGACGAGCAGTACTTC.

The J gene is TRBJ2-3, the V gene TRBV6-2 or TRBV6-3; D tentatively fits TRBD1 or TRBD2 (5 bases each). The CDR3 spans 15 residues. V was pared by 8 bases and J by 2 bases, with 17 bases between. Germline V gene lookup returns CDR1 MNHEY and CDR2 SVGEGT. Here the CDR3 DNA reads TGTGCCAGCGGTGCGTTGAGGGGATTCACAGATACGCAGTATTTT. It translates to CASGALRGFTDTQYF.

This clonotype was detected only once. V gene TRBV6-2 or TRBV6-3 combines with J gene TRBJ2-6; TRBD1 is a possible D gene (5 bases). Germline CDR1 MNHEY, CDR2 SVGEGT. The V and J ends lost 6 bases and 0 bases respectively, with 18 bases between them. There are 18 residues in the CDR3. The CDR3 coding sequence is TGTGCCAGCAGCCAGACTCCAGGGCGGATCTCTGGGGCCAACGTCCTGACTTTC. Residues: CASSQTPGRISGANVLTF.

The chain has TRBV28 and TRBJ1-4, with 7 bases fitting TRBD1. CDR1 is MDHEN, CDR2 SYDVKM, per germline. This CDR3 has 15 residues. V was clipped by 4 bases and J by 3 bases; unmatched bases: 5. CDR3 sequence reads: CASSYTGTANEKLFF. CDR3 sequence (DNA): TGTGCCAGCAGTTACACCGGGACAGCTAATGAAAAACTGTTTTTT.

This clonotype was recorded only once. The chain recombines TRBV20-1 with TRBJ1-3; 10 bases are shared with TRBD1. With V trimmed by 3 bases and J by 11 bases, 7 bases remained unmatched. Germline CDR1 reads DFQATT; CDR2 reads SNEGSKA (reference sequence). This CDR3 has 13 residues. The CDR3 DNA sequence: TGCAGTGCTAGGGAGGGACAGGGGCGAGCCATATATTTT. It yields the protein CSAREGQGRAIYF.

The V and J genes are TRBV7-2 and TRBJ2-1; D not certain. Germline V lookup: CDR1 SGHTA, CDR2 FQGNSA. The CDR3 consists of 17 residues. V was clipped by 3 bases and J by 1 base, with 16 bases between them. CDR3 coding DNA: TGTGCCAGCAGCTTGGCTACAGAGGTAGCTTCCTACAATGAGCAGTTCTTC. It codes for CASSLATEVASYNEQFF.